Given below is one T cell receptor beta chain in context. This sample is part of a study of PD-L1 blockade in urothelial cancer. The time point was: pretreatment peripheral blood. Only in-frame clones appear in the TCRdb table, and some are missing; sequencing was by immunoSEQ multiplex PCR. The table lists tens of thousands of clones, about 83% of them singletons. The material was PBMCs, obtained around atezolizumab (anti-PD-L1) treatment. This sequence was found in a woman in her seventies with urothelial cancer.

This CDR3 is CASSIRVEATGYTF. DNA for the CDR3: TGTGCCAGTAGTATCCGGGTGGAGGCGACGGGCTACACCTTC. The chain couples TRBV19 to TRBJ1-2; no firm D call. CDR1 is LNHDA, CDR2 SQIVND, per germline (reference sequence). Trimming took off 3 bases at V and 8 bases at J, with 16 bases between the two ends. The CDR3 consists of 14 residues. Looking up the rest from reference TRBV19 and TRBJ1-2 gives the full variable domain: DGGITQSPKYLFRKEGQNVTLSCEQNLNHDAMYWYRQDPGQGLRLIYYSQIVNDFQKGDIAEGYSVSREKKESFPLTVTSAQKNPTAFYLCASSIRVEATGYTFGSGTRLTVV.